The sequence of this TCR beta chain was determined in a study of beta chain features in type 1 diabetes. Study at large: The patient and healthy donor groups were comparable for age, gender and cell yields. The number of sorted cells examined across all samples was roughly 100,000,000.

CD45RO/CCR7/CD25/CD127/CD95/CD27 separated CD4+ naive, central memory, regulatory and stem cell-like memory cells by sorting. In regard to this clone: Its antigen is undetermined.

Expressed TCRB transcripts got sequenced, as all isolated RNA was reverse transcribed. Naive, central memory and regulatory T cell samples came to a mean of about 3.9 million reads. The assay was immunoSEQ multiplex PCR, and TCRdb's table has in-frame clones only and misses some. The data show about 250,000 clones, approximately 11% seen once. V dropped 0 bases and J dropped 1 base, with 9 bases sitting between them. CDR1 SQVTM and CDR2 ANQGSEA come from the germline V gene. This CDR3 comprises 14 residues. Study-level findings and limits: All four CD4+ subsets of Type 1 diabetes patients contained TCRB CDR3s that were moderately but significantly shorter.

The chain uses TRBV29-1 and TRBJ1-1, with no clear D. This TCR derives from a man aged 25 to 45 with type 1 diabetes. The sample was naive CD4+ T cells from blood. This CDR3 is CSVEDMAENTEAFF. The CDR3 DNA reads as TGCAGCGTTGAAGATATGGCAGAGAACACTGAAGCTTTCTTT.